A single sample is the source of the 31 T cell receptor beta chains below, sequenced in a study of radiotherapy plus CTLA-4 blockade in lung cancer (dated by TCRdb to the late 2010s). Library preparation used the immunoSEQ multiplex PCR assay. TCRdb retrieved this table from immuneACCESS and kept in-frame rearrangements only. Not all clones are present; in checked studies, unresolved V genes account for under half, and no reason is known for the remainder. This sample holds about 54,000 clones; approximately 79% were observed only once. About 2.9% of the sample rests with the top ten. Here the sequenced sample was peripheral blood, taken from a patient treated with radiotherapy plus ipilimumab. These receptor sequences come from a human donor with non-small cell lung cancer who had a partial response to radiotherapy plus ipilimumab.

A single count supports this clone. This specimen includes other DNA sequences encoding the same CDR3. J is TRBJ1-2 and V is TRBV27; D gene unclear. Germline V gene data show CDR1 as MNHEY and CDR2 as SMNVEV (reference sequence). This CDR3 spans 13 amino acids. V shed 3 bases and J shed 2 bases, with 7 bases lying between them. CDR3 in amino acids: CASSFRENYGYTF. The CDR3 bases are TGTGCCAGCAGTTTTCGGGAGAACTATGGCTACACCTTC.

The CDR3 DNA reads TGCGCCAGCAGCTTGGAGGGGGGGGTCACTGAAGCTTTCTTT. It specifies CASSLEGGVTEAFF. The chain is built from TRBV5-1 and TRBJ1-1, with D perhaps matching TRBD1 (6 bases). Germline V gene data show CDR1 as SGHRS and CDR2 as YFSETQ. This CDR3 is built from 14 residues. V lost 0 bases and J 4 bases, leaving 10 bases between the germline ends.

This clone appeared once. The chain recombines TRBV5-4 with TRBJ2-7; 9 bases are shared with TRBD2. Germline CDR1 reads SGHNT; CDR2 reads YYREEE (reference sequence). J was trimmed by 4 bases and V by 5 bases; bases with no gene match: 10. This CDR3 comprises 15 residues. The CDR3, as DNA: TGTGCCAGCAGTTGGCGCGGGGGGGCCCCGTACGAGCAGTACTTC. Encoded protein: CASSWRGGAPYEQYF.

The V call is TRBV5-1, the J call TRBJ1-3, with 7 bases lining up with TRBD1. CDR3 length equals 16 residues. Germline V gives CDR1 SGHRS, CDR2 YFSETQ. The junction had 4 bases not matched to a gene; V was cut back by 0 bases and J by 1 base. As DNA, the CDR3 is TGCGCCAGCAGCTTGGTCCCAGGGGGTTCTGGAAACACCATATATTTT. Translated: CASSLVPGGSGNTIYF. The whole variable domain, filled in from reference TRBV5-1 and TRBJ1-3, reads KAGVTQTPRYLIKTRGQQVTLSCSPISGHRSVSWYQQTPGQGLQFLFEYFSETQRNKGNFPGRFSGRQFSNSRSEMNVSTLELGDSALYLCASSLVPGGSGNTIYFGEGSWLTVV.

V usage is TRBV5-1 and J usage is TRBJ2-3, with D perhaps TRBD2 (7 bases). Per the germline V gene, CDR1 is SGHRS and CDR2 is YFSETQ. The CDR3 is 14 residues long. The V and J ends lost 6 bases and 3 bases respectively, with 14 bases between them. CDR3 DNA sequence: TGCGCCAGCACTCCGGGGGGCTGGACAGATACGCAGTATTTT. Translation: CASTPGGWTDTQYF.

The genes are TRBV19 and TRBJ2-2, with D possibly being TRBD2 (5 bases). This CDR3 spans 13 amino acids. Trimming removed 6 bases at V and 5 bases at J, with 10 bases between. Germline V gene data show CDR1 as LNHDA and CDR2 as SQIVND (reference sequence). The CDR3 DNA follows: TGTGCCAGTAGAAGGACGGGGACCGGGGAGCTGTTTTTT. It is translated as CASRRTGTGELFF.

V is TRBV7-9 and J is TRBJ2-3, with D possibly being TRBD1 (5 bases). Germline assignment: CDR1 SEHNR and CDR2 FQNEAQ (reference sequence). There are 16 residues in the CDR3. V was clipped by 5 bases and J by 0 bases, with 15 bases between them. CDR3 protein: CASSRIGVGSTDTQYF. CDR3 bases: TGTGCCAGCAGCCGAATAGGGGTCGGAAGCACAGATACGCAGTATTTT.

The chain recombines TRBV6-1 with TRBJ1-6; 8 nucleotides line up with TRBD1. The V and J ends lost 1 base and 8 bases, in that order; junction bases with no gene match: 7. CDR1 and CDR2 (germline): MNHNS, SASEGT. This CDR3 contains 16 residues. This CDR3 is CASSEDRGENHSPLHF. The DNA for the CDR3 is TGTGCCAGCAGTGAAGACAGGGGGGAGAATCATTCACCCCTCCACTTT.

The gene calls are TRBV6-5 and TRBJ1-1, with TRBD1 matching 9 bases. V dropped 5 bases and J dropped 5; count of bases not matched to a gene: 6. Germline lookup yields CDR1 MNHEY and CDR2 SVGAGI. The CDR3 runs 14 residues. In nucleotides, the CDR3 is TGTGCCAGCAGTCCCGGGACAGGGTGGACTGAAGCTTTCTTT. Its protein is CASSPGTGWTEAFF.

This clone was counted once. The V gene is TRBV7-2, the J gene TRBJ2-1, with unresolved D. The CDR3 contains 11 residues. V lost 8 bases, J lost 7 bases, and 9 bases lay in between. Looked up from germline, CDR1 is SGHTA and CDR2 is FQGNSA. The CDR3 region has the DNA TGTGCCAGCCTACAACAGAATGAGCAGTTCTTC. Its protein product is CASLQQNEQFF.

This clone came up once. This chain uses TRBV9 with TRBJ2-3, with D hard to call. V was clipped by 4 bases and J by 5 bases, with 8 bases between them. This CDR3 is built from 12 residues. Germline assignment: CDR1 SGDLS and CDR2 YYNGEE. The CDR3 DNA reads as TGTGCCAGCAGCCCAAAGAGAGATACGCAGTATTTT. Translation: CASSPKRDTQYF.

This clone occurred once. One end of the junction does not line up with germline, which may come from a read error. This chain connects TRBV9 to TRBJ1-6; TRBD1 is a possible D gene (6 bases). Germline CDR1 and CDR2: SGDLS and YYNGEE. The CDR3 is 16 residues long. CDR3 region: CASSPSDSSYNSPPHF. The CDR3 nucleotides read TGTGCCAGCAGCCCATCGGACAGCTCCTATAATTCACCCCCCCACTTT.

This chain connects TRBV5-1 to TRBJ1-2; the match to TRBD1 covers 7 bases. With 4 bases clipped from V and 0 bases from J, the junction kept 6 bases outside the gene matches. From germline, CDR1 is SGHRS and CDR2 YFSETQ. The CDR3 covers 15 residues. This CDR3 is CASSRGGQSNYGYTF. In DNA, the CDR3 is TGCGCCAGCAGCAGAGGGGGCCAGTCTAACTATGGCTACACCTTC.

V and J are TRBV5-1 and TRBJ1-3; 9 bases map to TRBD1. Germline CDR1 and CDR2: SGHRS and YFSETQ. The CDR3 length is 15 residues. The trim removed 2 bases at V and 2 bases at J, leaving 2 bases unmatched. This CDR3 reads CASSLTGGAGNTIYF. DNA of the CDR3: TGCGCCAGCAGCTTAACAGGGGGCGCTGGAAACACCATATATTTT.

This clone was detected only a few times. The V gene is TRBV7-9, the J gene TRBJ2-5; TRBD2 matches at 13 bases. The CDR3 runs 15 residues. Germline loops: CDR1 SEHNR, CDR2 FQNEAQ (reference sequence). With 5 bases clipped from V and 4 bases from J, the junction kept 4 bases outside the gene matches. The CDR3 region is CASSPRTSGGETQYF. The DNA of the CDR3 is TGTGCCAGCAGCCCGCGGACTAGCGGGGGAGAGACCCAGTACTTC.

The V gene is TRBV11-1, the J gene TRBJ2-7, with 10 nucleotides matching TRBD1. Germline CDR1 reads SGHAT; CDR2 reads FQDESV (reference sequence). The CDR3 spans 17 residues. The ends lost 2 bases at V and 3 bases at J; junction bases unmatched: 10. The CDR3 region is CASSLRATGTGDYEQYF. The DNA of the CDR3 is TGTGCCAGCAGCTTAAGGGCAACCGGGACAGGGGACTACGAGCAGTACTTC.

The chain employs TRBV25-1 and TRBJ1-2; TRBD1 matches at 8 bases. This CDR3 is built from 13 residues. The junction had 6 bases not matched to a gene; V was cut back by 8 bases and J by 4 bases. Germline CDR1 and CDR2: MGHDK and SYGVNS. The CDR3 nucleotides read TGTGCCAGCGGGGAACAGGGGGGCTATGGCTACACCTTC. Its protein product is CASGEQGGYGYTF.

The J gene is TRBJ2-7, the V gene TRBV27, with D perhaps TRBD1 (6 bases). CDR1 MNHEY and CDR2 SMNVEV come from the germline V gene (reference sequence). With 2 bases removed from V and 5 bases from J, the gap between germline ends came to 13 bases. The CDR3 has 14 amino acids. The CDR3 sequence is CASSLMGASDEQYF. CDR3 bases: TGTGCCAGCAGTTTAATGGGGGCCTCGGACGAGCAGTACTTC.

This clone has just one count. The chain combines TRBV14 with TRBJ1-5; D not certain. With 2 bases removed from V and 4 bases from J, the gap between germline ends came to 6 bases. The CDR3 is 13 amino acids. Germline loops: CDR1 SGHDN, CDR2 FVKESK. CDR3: CASSQSRNQPQHF. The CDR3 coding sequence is TGTGCCAGCAGCCAAAGCCGGAATCAGCCCCAGCATTTT.

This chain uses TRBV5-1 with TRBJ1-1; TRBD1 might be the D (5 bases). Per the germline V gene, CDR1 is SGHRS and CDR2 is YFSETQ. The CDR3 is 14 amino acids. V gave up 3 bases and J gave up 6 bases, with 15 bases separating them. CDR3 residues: CASSYDNGGAEAFF. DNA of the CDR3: TGCGCCAGCAGCTACGATAACGGGGGAGCTGAAGCTTTCTTT.

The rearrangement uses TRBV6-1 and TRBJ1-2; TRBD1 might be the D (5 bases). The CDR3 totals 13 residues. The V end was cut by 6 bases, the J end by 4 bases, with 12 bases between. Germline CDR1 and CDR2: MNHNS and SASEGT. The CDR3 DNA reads TGTGCCAGCAGGGGGGGGACTTTCTATGGCTACACCTTC. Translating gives CASRGGTFYGYTF.

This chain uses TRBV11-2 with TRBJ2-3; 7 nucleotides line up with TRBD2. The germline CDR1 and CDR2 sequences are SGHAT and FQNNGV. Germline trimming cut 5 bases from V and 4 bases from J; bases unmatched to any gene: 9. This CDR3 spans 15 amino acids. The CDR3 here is CASSLLTSIPDTQYF. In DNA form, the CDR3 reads TGTGCCAGCAGCCTCCTGACTAGCATACCAGATACGCAGTATTTT.

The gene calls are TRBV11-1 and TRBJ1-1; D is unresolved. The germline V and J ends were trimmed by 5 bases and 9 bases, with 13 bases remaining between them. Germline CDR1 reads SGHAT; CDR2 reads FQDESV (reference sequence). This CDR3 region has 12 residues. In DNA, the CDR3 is TGTGCCAGCAGCCATGCGGGTAGAAAAGCTTTCTTT. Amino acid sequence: CASSHAGRKAFF.

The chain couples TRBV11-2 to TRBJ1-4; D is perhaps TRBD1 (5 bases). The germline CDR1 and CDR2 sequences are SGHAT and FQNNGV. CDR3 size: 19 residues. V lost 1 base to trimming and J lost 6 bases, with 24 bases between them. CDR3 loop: CASSLVGVGRKRIDEKLFF. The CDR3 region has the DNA TGTGCCAGCAGCTTAGTGGGTGTGGGGCGGAAAAGAATAGATGAAAAACTGTTTTTT.

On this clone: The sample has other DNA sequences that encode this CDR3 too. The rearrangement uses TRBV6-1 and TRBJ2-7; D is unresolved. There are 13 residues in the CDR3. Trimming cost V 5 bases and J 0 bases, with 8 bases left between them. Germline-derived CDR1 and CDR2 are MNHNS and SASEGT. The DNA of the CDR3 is TGTGCCAGCAGTCTCCCGGTCTCCTACGAGCAGTACTTC. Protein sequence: CASSLPVSYEQYF.

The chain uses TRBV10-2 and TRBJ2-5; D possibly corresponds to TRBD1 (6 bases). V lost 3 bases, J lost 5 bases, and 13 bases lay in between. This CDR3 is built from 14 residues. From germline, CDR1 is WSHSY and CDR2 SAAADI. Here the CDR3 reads CASSDPQGGETQYF. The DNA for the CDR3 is TGCGCCAGCAGTGATCCACAGGGCGGGGAGACCCAGTACTTC.

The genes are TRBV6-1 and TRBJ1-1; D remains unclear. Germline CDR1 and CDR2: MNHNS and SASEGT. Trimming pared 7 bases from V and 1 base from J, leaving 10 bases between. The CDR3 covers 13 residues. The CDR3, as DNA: TGTGCCAGCAATCGGCCGGGGAACACTGAAGCTTTCTTT. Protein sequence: CASNRPGNTEAFF.

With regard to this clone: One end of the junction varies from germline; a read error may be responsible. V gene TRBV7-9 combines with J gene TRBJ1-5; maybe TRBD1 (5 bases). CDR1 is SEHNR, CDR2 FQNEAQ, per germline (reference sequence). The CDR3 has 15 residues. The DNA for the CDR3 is TGTGCCAGCAGCTTAGCCGGGGGTAGCAATCGGCCCCAGCATTTT. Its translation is CASSLAGGSNRPQHF. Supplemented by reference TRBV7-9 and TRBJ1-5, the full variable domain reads DTGVSQNPRHKITKRGQNVTFRCDPISEHNRLYWYRQTLGQGPEFLTYFQNEAQLEKSRLLSDRFSAERPKGSFSTLEIQRTEQGDSAMYLCASSLAGGSNRPQHFGDGTRLSIL.

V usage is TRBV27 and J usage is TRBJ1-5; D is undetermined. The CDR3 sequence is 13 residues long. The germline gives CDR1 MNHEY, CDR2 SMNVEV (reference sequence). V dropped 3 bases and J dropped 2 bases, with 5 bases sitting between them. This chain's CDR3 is CASSFTGNQPQHF. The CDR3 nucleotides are TGTGCCAGCAGTTTTACAGGCAATCAGCCCCAGCATTTT.

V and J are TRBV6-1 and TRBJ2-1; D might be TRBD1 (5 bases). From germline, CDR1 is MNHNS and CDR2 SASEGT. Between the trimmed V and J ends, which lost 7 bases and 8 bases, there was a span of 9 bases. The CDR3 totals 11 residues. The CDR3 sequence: CASTDSDEQFF. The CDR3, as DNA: TGTGCCAGCACTGACAGTGATGAGCAGTTCTTC.

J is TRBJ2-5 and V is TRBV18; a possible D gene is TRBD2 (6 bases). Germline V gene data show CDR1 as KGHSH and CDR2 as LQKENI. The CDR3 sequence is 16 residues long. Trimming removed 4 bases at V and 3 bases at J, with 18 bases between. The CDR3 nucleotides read TGTGCCAGCTCACGAAAGCATACCGGGACTGAAGAGACCCAGTACTTC. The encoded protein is CASSRKHTGTEETQYF.